This T cell receptor (beta chain) was recorded in a study of blood T cell repertoires in COVID-19. Across the whole study: There were acute and convalescent COVID-19 samples, and they came from the United States, Italy and Spain. PBMCs, B-cell-depleted T cells, or T cells provided the cDNA or gDNA that made up the material.

As processed by the authors: Reference gene primer amplification gave nucleated cell count estimates. TCRdb's table, derived via immunoSEQ multiplex PCR, lists solely in-frame clones and lacks some. That table is the source of V, J and clone size, and D and trimming were worked out from the DNA. The profile shows some 200,000 clones, roughly 87% of them singletons. V shed 0 bases, J shed 4 bases, and the junction held 6 bases outside the gene matches. This CDR3 contains 16 residues. Germline assignment: CDR1 MNHEY and CDR2 SVGEGT. This chain connects TRBV6-2 or TRBV6-3 to TRBJ2-7, with TRBD2 identical over 10 bases. This receptor was obtained from a woman in her late teens or twenties who had recovered from COVID-19. Specimen: peripheral blood. DNA for the CDR3: TGTGCCAGCAGTTACTCAGAGCGGGAGGGCCCATACGAGCAGTACTTC. Protein sequence: CASSYSEREGPYEQYF.